The 26 T cell receptor beta chains below all came from one sample that was sequenced in a study of T cells in Graves' hyperthyroidism and ophthalmopathy. TCR beta CDR3 sequences were amplified from RNA transcripts. Carried out on the TCR CDR3, a first-round RT-PCR used the HTBI primer set. Using its own MiXCR run on the multiplex PCR reads, TCRdb lists one record per CDR3 protein. The sample lists fewer than 350,000 distinct CDR3 sequences; about an eighth were seen once. Sample: blood. All receptors come from a woman in her 30s with Graves' hyperthyroidism that later progressed to Graves' ophthalmopathy.

The chain combines TRBV5-1 with TRBJ2-3; D is possibly TRBD1 or TRBD2 (5 bases each). This CDR3 spans 14 amino acids. CDR1 is SGHRS, CDR2 YFSETQ, per germline. With 2 bases removed from V and 2 bases from J, the gap between germline ends came to 9 bases. Here the CDR3 DNA reads TGCGCCAGCAGCTTAGGGGAGAACACAGATACGCAGTATTTT. It translates to CASSLGENTDTQYF.

In its sample, this clonotype was seen a few times. This chain uses TRBV15 with TRBJ2-1; D is undetermined. Germline lookup yields CDR1 LNHNV and CDR2 YYDKDF (reference sequence). The germline V and J ends were trimmed by 7 bases and 5 bases, with 15 bases remaining between them. The CDR3 contains 14 residues. CDR3 sequence: CATTPSVEHNEQFF. DNA for the CDR3: TGTGCCACCACCCCCTCGGTGGAGCACAATGAGCAGTTCTTC.

In its sample, this clonotype was seen a few times. V is TRBV29-1 and J is TRBJ2-7; TRBD1 aligns across 8 bases. With V trimmed by 5 bases and J by 6 bases, 18 bases remained unmatched. This CDR3 is 16 amino acids long. The germline gives CDR1 SQVTM, CDR2 ANQGSEA. The CDR3, as DNA: TGCAGCGTTCTCTACGGCCTTGGACAGGGTAGGGGCGAGCAGTACTTC. It specifies CSVLYGLGQGRGEQYF.

This clonotype was observed many times. The rearrangement joins TRBV6-2 or TRBV6-3 to TRBJ1-4; TRBD1 matches 7 bases. The germline V gene has CDR1 MNHEY and CDR2 SVGEGT. This CDR3 spans 15 amino acids. With 2 bases clipped from V and 8 bases from J, the junction kept 8 bases outside the gene matches. The CDR3 DNA is TGTGCCAGCAGTTACCTCGGGACAGTTGCGGAAAAACTGTTTTTT. Amino acid sequence: CASSYLGTVAEKLFF.

Worth noting for this clonotype: This CDR3 fails to terminate in the conserved phenylalanine or tryptophan, so it likely reflects a read error. The chain carries TRBV29-1 and TRBJ2-1; 9 positions agree with TRBD1. CDR1 is SQVTM, CDR2 ANQGSEA, per germline. The CDR3 has 13 amino acids. Germline trimming cut 8 bases from V and 6 bases from J; bases unmatched to any gene: 8. In nucleotides, the CDR3 is TGCAGCTTGTCTGGGACAGGGAGCAATGAGCAGTTCCTC. This sequence encodes CSLSGTGSNEQFL.

In its sample, this clonotype was seen many times. The chain uses TRBV28 and TRBJ1-2; TRBD1 might be the D (6 bases). Germline V gene data show CDR1 as MDHEN and CDR2 as SYDVKM. The CDR3 covers 13 residues. Trimming cost V 4 bases and J 6 bases, with 12 bases left between them. The CDR3 protein is CASSSPDRNGYTF. The CDR3 coding sequence is TGTGCCAGCAGTTCCCCGGACAGAAATGGCTACACCTTC.

This clonotype was detected a few times. The V and J genes are TRBV20-1 and TRBJ2-2; D unresolved. The CDR3 is 13 residues long. Germline CDR1 is DFQATT and CDR2 is SNEGSKA (reference sequence). Trimming took off 3 bases at V and 6 bases at J, with 11 bases between the two ends. Written as DNA, the CDR3 is TGCAGTGCTAGGGATTCGGTGGCCGGGGAGCTGTTTTTT. This gives the protein CSARDSVAGELFF.

This clonotype showed up just a few times. The chain links TRBV19 to TRBJ2-1; D might be TRBD1 (5 bases). The CDR3 is 13 amino acids. Trimming took off 3 bases at V and 7 bases at J, with 10 bases between the two ends. Germline V gene sequence: CDR1 LNHDA, CDR2 SQIVND (reference sequence). The CDR3 region has the DNA TGTGCCAGTAGTATTGCAGGGCGTAATGAGCAGTTCTTC. Its translation is CASSIAGRNEQFF.

There are many counts of this clonotype. The chain uses TRBV20-1 and TRBJ2-5; possible D gene TRBD2, 6 bases. Deletions cut 0 bases from V and 2 bases from J, with 22 bases between. Germline CDR1 and CDR2: DFQATT and SNEGSKA (reference sequence). This CDR3 comprises 18 residues. In DNA, the CDR3 is TGCAGTGCTAGAGATTGGGGGATGGGGGAGGACGAACAAGAGACCCAGTACTTC. Its translation is CSARDWGMGEDEQETQYF.

In this sample, this clonotype turned up many times. The rearrangement uses TRBV27 and TRBJ2-3; 7 bases are shared with TRBD2. CDR3 length: 15 amino acids. Germline trimming cut 3 bases from V and 0 bases from J; bases unmatched to any gene: 3. Germline CDR1 MNHEY, CDR2 SMNVEV (reference sequence). CDR3 nucleotides: TGTGCCAGCAGTTTCTTTAGCGGGAGCACAGATACGCAGTATTTT. It encodes CASSFFSGSTDTQYF.

About this clonotype itself: A junction end diverges from the germline sequence, so it may reflect a read error. The chain couples TRBV20-1 to TRBJ1-5, with D possibly TRBD1 on 5 matching bases. The CDR3 consists of 14 residues. CDR1 is DFQATT, CDR2 SNEGSKA, per germline (reference sequence). The CDR3 sequence is CSASSAWGNRPQHF. In DNA, the CDR3 is TGCAGTGCTAGTTCGGCCTGGGGCAATCGGCCCCAGCATTTT.

In the case of this clonotype: This may come from a read error, since a much larger clone is one base off. This chain uses TRBV28 with TRBJ2-5; TRBD2 agrees at 8 bases. Germline CDR1 and CDR2: MDHEN and SYDVKM. CDR3 length equals 14 residues. CDR3 sequence (DNA): TGTGCCAGCGGTTTCGCGGGAGGAGTAGAGACCCAGTACTTC. Translation gives CASGFAGGVETQYF.

There are a few counts of this clonotype. The V gene is TRBV3-1, the J gene TRBJ2-1; D is possibly TRBD1 or TRBD2 (5 bases each). Germline V gene sequence: CDR1 LGHDT, CDR2 YNNKEL (reference sequence). This CDR3 is 15 amino acids long. V was trimmed by 8 bases and J by 3 bases, leaving 17 bases between them. CDR3 in amino acids: CASSTGTGSYNEQFF. The DNA for the CDR3 is TGTGCCAGCTCAACGGGGACCGGAAGCTACAATGAGCAGTTCTTC.

The chain carries TRBV4-1 and TRBJ2-7, with TRBD2 matching 7 bases. CDR1 is MGHRA, CDR2 YSYEKL, per germline. V trimming: 4 bases; J trimming: 4 bases; junction bases outside the gene matches: 7. The CDR3 spans 14 residues. In DNA form, the CDR3 reads TGCGCCAGCAGCCCTCGTGCGGGAGATTACGAGCAGTACTTC. It specifies CASSPRAGDYEQYF.

As to this clonotype: A single base separates this from a much larger clone, so it may be a read error. The chain couples TRBV5-8 to TRBJ2-5, with 13 nucleotides matching TRBD2. V shed 4 bases, J shed 5 bases, and the junction held 11 bases outside the gene matches. This CDR3 is built from 17 residues. CDR1 and CDR2 (germline): SGHTS, YDEGEE. The CDR3 bases are TGTGCCAGCAGCCCCGGGACTAGCGGGAATGGGGGCGAGACCCAGTACTTC. Its translation is CASSPGTSGNGGETQYF.

As regards this clonotype: A much larger clone sits a single nucleotide away, making a read error possible. V usage is TRBV6-1 and J usage is TRBJ2-5; D is ambiguous. The germline V gene has CDR1 MNHNS and CDR2 SASEGT. Trimming removed 3 bases at V and 5 bases at J, with 13 bases between. This CDR3 comprises 14 residues. The CDR3 loop reads CASSEWAVHETQYF. Here the CDR3 DNA reads TGTGCCAGCAGTGAGTGGGCGGTACACGAGACCCAGTACTTC.

This clonotype was recorded at least ten times. The chain links TRBV15 to TRBJ1-3; D is uncertain. The length of the CDR3 is 13 residues. From germline, CDR1 is LNHNV and CDR2 YYDKDF (reference sequence). V gave up 0 bases and J gave up 2 bases, with 2 bases separating them. In DNA, the CDR3 is TGTGCCACCAGCAGAGATACTGGAAACACCATATATTTT. It yields the protein CATSRDTGNTIYF. The complete variable domain, with remaining parts taken from reference TRBV15 and TRBJ1-3, reads DAMVIQNPRYQVTQFGKPVTLSCSQTLNHNVMYWYQQKSSQAPKLLFHYYDKDFNNEADTPDNFQSRRPNTSFCFLDIRSPGLGDTAMYLCATSRDTGNTIYFGEGSWLTVV.

This clonotype was counted many times. The V call is TRBV6-2 or TRBV6-3, the J call TRBJ2-7, with 7 nucleotides matching TRBD1. Per germline, CDR1 MNHEY and CDR2 SVGEGT. This CDR3 has 15 amino acids. With 5 bases clipped from V and 2 bases from J, the junction kept 9 bases outside the gene matches. CDR3 sequence reads: CASSKDRVSTYEQYF. Written as DNA, the CDR3 is TGTGCCAGCAGTAAAGACAGGGTATCAACCTACGAGCAGTACTTC.

This clonotype was counted ten times or more. This chain connects TRBV7-9 to TRBJ2-3, with D tentatively TRBD1 (6 bases). V was clipped by 2 bases and J by 4 bases, with 16 bases between them. CDR1 and CDR2 (germline): SEHNR, FQNEAQ (reference sequence). The CDR3 is 16 residues long. The chain's CDR3 is CASSLYRDDLADTQYF. In DNA form, the CDR3 reads TGTGCCAGCAGCTTATACAGGGATGATTTAGCAGATACGCAGTATTTT.

This clonotype was counted many times. The J gene is TRBJ2-7, the V gene TRBV5-5; 8 bases agree with TRBD2. The CDR3 loop spans 15 amino acids. With V trimmed by 5 bases and J by 2 bases, 9 bases remained unmatched. Germline CDR1 and CDR2: SGHKS and YYEKEE (reference sequence). The CDR3 sequence is CASRLSGTRAYEQYF. The CDR3 bases are TGTGCCAGCAGACTAAGCGGGACTAGAGCCTACGAGCAGTACTTC. Full variable domain (missing parts from reference TRBV5-5 and TRBJ2-7): DAGVTQSPTHLIKTRGQQVTLRCSPISGHKSVSWYQQVLGQGPQFIFQYYEKEERGRGNFPDRFSARQFPNYSSELNVNALLLGDSALYLCASRLSGTRAYEQYFGPGTRLTVT.

This clonotype was seen at least ten times. The rearrangement links TRBV4-3 to TRBJ2-7; D call uncertain. This CDR3 region has 13 residues. Trimming took 0 bases from V and 7 from J, leaving 10 bases between them. CDR1 is LGHNA, CDR2 YSLEER, per germline. This CDR3 is CASSQDLGIEQYF. The CDR3 DNA reads TGCGCCAGCAGCCAAGATCTTGGAATAGAGCAGTACTTC.

Remarks on this clonotype: This may come from a read error, since a much larger clone is one base off. The chain employs TRBV29-1 and TRBJ2-5, with D possibly being TRBD1 (6 bases). CDR1 SQVTM and CDR2 ANQGSEA come from the germline V gene. The CDR3 has 16 residues. Here the CDR3 DNA reads TGCAGTACAATGCTCCGGGACAAGGTACTTCTAGAGACCCAGTACTTC. Translated, it gives CSTMLRDKVLLETQYF.

This clonotype was counted at least ten times. This rearrangement joins TRBV7-2 to TRBJ2-3; tentative D call: TRBD2 (6 bases). CDR1 and CDR2 (germline): SGHTA, FQGNSA. V lost 5 bases to trimming and J lost 4 bases, with 16 bases between them. The CDR3 is 15 amino acids. The DNA of the CDR3 is TGTGCCAGCAGCGCCCTGAGGGCGGGGTCAGATACGCAGTATTTT. Its translation is CASSALRAGSDTQYF. Drawing the rest from reference TRBV7-2 and TRBJ2-3, the complete variable domain is GAGVSQSPSNKVTEKGKDVELRCDPISGHTALYWYRQSLGQGLEFLIYFQGNSAPDKSGLPSDRFSAERTGGSVSTLTIQRTQQEDSAVYLCASSALRAGSDTQYFGPGTRLTVL.

This clonotype was seen repeatedly, ten times or more. The chain recombines TRBV18 with TRBJ2-3; 10 positions match TRBD2. Germline V lookup: CDR1 KGHSH, CDR2 LQKENI. The CDR3 loop spans 14 amino acids. V was clipped by 6 bases and J by 6 bases; unmatched bases: 6. The DNA of the CDR3 is TGTGCCAGCTCCCCGACTAGCGGGTTGGATACGCAGTATTTT. It encodes CASSPTSGLDTQYF.

The chain's CDR3 is CASSVRLGGNEQYF. DNA for the CDR3: TGTGCCAGCAGCGTGCGATTGGGAGGGAACGAGCAGTACTTC. V is TRBV5-4 and J is TRBJ2-7; TRBD2 aligns across 7 bases. CDR3 length: 14 residues. V trimming: 4 bases; J trimming: 5 bases; junction bases outside the gene matches: 9. Germline-derived CDR1 and CDR2 are SGHNT and YYREEE (reference sequence).

This clonotype has ten or more counts. The chain uses TRBV11-1 and TRBJ2-1, with no clear D. This CDR3 is 15 amino acids long. Germline assignment: CDR1 SGHAT and CDR2 FQDESV (reference sequence). The V gene lost 1 base and the J gene lost 3 bases, with 10 bases spanning the gap. This CDR3 is CASSLVGLDYNEQFF. The CDR3, as DNA: TGTGCCAGCAGCTTAGTAGGCCTAGACTACAATGAGCAGTTCTTC.